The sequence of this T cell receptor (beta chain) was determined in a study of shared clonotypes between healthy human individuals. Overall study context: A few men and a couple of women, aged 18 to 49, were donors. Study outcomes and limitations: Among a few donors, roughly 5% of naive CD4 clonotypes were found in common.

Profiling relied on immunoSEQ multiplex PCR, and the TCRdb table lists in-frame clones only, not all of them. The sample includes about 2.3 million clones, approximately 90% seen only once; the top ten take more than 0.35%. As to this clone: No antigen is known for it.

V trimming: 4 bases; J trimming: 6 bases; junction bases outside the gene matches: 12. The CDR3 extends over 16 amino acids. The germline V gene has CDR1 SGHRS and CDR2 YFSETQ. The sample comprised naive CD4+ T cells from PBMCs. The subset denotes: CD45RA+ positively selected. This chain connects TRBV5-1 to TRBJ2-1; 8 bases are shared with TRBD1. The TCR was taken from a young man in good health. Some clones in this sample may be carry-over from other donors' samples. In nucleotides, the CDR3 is TGCGCCAGCAGCAAAGGGACAGGCTCCCTCCCCAATGAGCAGTTCTTC. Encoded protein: CASSKGTGSLPNEQFF. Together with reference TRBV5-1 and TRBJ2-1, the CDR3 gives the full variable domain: KAGVTQTPRYLIKTRGQQVTLSCSPISGHRSVSWYQQTPGQGLQFLFEYFSETQRNKGNFPGRFSGRQFSNSRSEMNVSTLELGDSALYLCASSKGTGSLPNEQFFGPGTRLTVL.